This T cell receptor beta chain emerged from a study of sequential checkpoint blockade in melanoma. Study background: Patients were randomized 1:1 to nivolumab-then-ipilimumab or ipilimumab-then-nivolumab first-line.

V lost 1 base, J lost 4 bases, and 11 bases lay in between. This CDR3 region has 15 residues. The germline V gene encodes CDR1 LNHDA and CDR2 SQIVND (reference sequence). This clone was detected only a few times. Treatment defined: randomized to nivolumab then ipilimumab (arm A) or the reverse (arm B). Patients had received no earlier DNA-damaging chemotherapy. From thawed PBMCs, live CD3+CD8+ cells negative for CD19 and CD56 were sorted. Here immunoSEQ multiplex PCR was the method, and the copy in TCRdb shows in-frame clones only, minus some. The sample consists of approximately 12,000 clones, 60% to 80% of them appearing once.

Material: CD8+ T cells sorted from blood (inferred from file names), obtained from a patient given nivolumab and ipilimumab in sequence. The receptor comes from a human donor with melanoma. The chain recombines TRBV19 with TRBJ2-1; weak D call: TRBD2 (5 bases). CDR3 region: CASSIATTGYNEQFF. Written as DNA, the CDR3 is TGTGCCAGTAGTATAGCGACTACCGGGTACAATGAGCAGTTCTTC.